Each of the 8 T cell receptor beta chains below was sequenced from the same sample in a study of OX40 agonist ivuxolimab in advanced cancers. Libraries came from the immunoSEQ multiplex PCR assay. TCRdb carries this immuneACCESS record with in-frame sequences only. Its versions omit some clonotypes, under half of them owing to an unresolved V gene in the studies checked, with the rest unexplained. The sample has 77,000 or so clones on record, around 90% of them singletons. Of the sample, around 2% is held by the ten largest clones. The sample was CD4+ or CD8+ T cells sorted from blood, taken in a trial of the OX40 agonist ivuxolimab. The source is an adult with an advanced solid tumor such as melanoma, head and neck, liver or kidney cancer.

The V call is TRBV11-3, the J call TRBJ2-1; D ambiguous. CDR1 SGHNT and CDR2 YENEEA come from the germline V gene. Trimming cost V 0 bases and J 12 bases, with 12 bases left between them. This CDR3 spans 13 amino acids. The CDR3 nucleotides read TGTGCCAGCAGCTTAGAAGCAGGATCCCGGCAGTTCTTC. Residues: CASSLEAGSRQFF.

The rearrangement uses TRBV21-1 and TRBJ2-7. TRBV21-1 constitutes a pseudogene. CDR3 length: 15 residues. The DNA for the CDR3 is TGTGCCAGCAGCATCGCCGGGGCTCCCCCAGGGGAGCAGTACTTC. As protein: CASSIAGAPPGEQYF.

This chain connects TRBV5-6 to TRBJ2-5, with unresolved D. CDR1 is SGHDT, CDR2 YYEEEE, per germline. The CDR3 is 11 residues long. Deletions cut 4 bases from V and 1 base from J, with 2 bases between. The CDR3: CASSRQETQYF. The CDR3 DNA is TGTGCCAGCAGCCGCCAAGAGACCCAGTACTTC.

This chain links TRBV9 with TRBJ1-3, with D tentatively TRBD1 (5 bases). V was clipped by 4 bases and J by 8 bases, with 16 bases between them. This CDR3 has 14 amino acids. Germline loops: CDR1 SGDLS, CDR2 YYNGEE. CDR3 in amino acids: CASSPTGGGDTIYF. CDR3 in DNA: TGTGCCAGCAGCCCCACCGGGGGGGGAGACACCATATATTTT.

The chain uses TRBV5-1 and TRBJ1-1; D unclear. Trimming left V 0 bases short and J 4 bases short, with 16 bases between. The CDR3 loop spans 16 amino acids. Germline values: CDR1 SGHRS, CDR2 YFSETQ. The CDR3 bases are TGCGCCAGCAGCTTGGAGAGGCGGGTTTTGGGCACTGAAGCTTTCTTT. This encodes CASSLERRVLGTEAFF.

The gene calls are TRBV19 and TRBJ1-1; D is undetermined. The CDR3 totals 14 residues. CDR1 LNHDA and CDR2 SQIVND come from the germline V gene (reference sequence). Trimming left V 7 bases short and J 3 bases short, with 15 bases between. The CDR3 region has the DNA TGTGCCAGTACCACGAAGGTTTGGGACACTGAAGCTTTCTTT. Amino acids: CASTTKVWDTEAFF.

V gene TRBV28 combines with J gene TRBJ2-5; a possible D gene is TRBD2 (5 bases). In germline, CDR1 is MDHEN, CDR2 SYDVKM. The ends were cut back, 3 bases at V and 4 bases at J, with 15 bases in the middle. This CDR3 comprises 15 residues. The CDR3 protein is CASSFLRGSGETQYF. Here the CDR3 DNA reads TGTGCCAGCAGTTTTCTCCGGGGATCCGGAGAGACCCAGTACTTC.

The chain has TRBV6-4 and TRBJ2-3; 8 bases agree with TRBD1. Germline V lookup: CDR1 MRHNA, CDR2 SNTAGT. The CDR3 contains 13 residues. V was pared by 7 bases and J by 6 bases, with 6 bases of the junction left unmatched. The CDR3 DNA sequence: TGTGCCAGCAAGGGATGGGACAGGGATACGCAGTATTTT. Its translation: CASKGWDRDTQYF.